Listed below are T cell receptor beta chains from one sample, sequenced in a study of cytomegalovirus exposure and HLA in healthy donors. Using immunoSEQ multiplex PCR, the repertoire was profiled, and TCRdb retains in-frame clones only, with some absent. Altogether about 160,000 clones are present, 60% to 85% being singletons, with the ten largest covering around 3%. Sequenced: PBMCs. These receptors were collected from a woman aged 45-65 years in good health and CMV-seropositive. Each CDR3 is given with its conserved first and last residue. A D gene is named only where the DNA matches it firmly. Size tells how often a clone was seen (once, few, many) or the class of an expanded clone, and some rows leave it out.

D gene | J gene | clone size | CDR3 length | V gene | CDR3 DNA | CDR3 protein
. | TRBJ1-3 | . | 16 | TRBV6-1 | TGTGCCAGCAGTGAAGTCAGGGGCACATCTGGAAACACCATATATTTT | CASSEVRGTSGNTIYF
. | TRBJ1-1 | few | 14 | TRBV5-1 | TGCGCCAGCAGCTTAATACAGCGGATGGGTGAAGCTTTCTTT | CASSLIQRMGEAFF
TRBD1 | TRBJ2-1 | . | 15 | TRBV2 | TGTGCCAGCAGTGAGGGGACAGGGAGCTACAATGAGCAGTTCTTC | CASSEGTGSYNEQFF
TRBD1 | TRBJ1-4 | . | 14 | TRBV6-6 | TGTGCCAGCAGTTACTCGACAGGGGACGAAAAACTGTTTTTT | CASSYSTGDEKLFF
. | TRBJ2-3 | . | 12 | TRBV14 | TGTGCCAGCAGCCCGGGGGGCGATACGCAGTATTTT | CASSPGGDTQYF
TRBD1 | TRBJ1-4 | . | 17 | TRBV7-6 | TGTGCCAGCAGCGCGGGACAGGGTTTTGCAACTAATGAAAAACTGTTTTTT | CASSAGQGFATNEKLFF
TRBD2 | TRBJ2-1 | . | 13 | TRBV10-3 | TGTGCCGCCTGGCGGGGGGCCGGGAATGAGCAGTTCTTC | CAAWRGAGNEQFF
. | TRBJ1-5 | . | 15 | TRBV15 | TGTGCCACCAGCAGAGTTGCGGGGGAAGGTCAGCCCCAGCATTTT | CATSRVAGEGQPQHF
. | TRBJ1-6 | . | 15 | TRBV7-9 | TGTGCCAGCAGCTTAGGCGACACCGTTAATTCACCCCTCCACTTT | CASSLGDTVNSPLHF
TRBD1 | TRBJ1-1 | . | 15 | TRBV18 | TGTGCCAGCTCAGAACAGGGGGCCTTGGGCACTGAAGCTTTCTTT | CASSEQGALGTEAFF
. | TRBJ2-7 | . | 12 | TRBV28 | TGTGCCAGCCTTGGGCAGAGACTAGTTAAGTACTTC | CASLGQRLVKYF
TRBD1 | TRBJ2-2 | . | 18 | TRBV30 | TGTGCCTGGACCGAAGGGGGGGGACAGGGGGCTCGAACCGGGGAGCTGTTTTTT | CAWTEGGGQGARTGELFF
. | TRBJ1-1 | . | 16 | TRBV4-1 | TGCGCCAGCAGCCAATATGCGGGGAGACAGAACACTGAAGCTTTCTTT | CASSQYAGRQNTEAFF
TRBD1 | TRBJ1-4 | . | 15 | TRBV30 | TGTGCCTGGAACGACCCCGGGACAGGGGGCGAAAAACTGTTTTTT | CAWNDPGTGGEKLFF
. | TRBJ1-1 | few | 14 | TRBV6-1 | TGTGCCAGCACACGGCAGAGACAAAACACTGAAGCTTTCTTT | CASTRQRQNTEAFF
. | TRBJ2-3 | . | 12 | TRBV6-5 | TGTGCCAGCAGACCCCGCGGGGATACGCAGTATTTT | CASRPRGDTQYF